This TCR beta chain was sequenced for a study of breast tumors, draining lymph nodes, adjacent tissues. Study conclusions and caveats: Compared with lymph nodes, tumors were less diverse; compared with nontumor tissue, more. The lymph node origin of tumor T cells was framed as consistent with a hypothesis, not demonstrated. Luminal-like breast cancer showed significantly higher tumor–nontumor repertoire similarity than basal-like.

CDR1 and CDR2 from the germline V gene are SGHTS and YDEGEE. The V segment lost 2 bases and the J segment 9 bases; nucleotides outside the gene matches: 7. CDR3 length: 15 residues. This clonotype was seen repeatedly, ten times or more. Its antigen is as yet unknown. TCRdb independently ran MiXCR on the multiplex PCR reads; one entry per CDR3 protein. Of about 22,000 distinct CDR3 sequences listed, 45% to 60% are singletons. The TCR sequence derives from a female donor with breast cancer. Some clones in this sample may be carry-over from other donors' samples. The V gene is TRBV5-8, the J gene TRBJ2-1; 11 bases map to TRBD2. The sample taken for sequencing was breast tumor tissue. The CDR3 region is CASSFDSGGASEQFF. DNA of the CDR3: TGTGCCAGCAGCTTCGATAGCGGGGGGGCGAGTGAGCAGTTCTTC.